The rows below give T cell receptor beta chains drawn from one sample of a study of blood T cell repertoires in COVID-19. The assay was immunoSEQ multiplex PCR, and TCRdb's table has in-frame clones only and misses some. The data hold around 30,000 clones, with around nine tenths observed a single time. Sequenced input: peripheral blood. These receptors all come from a man between 65 and 85 years old with active COVID-19. Each CDR3 is given with its conserved first and last residue. Each record gives: J gene, clone size, V gene, D gene, CDR3 DNA, CDR3 protein. A D gene is named only where the DNA matches it firmly. Expanded clones are given a class, and other clones once, few, many or no size at all.

j_call: TRBJ1-2; clone_size: NA; v_call: TRBV5-1; d_call: TRBD1; cdr3_nt: TGCGCCAGCAGCTTGGCCGGGACAGGCCTTTTGTATGGCTACACCTTC; cdr3_aa: CASSLAGTGLLYGYTF
j_call: TRBJ1-2; clone_size: NA; v_call: TRBV5-5; d_call: TRBD1; cdr3_nt: TGTGCCAGCAGCTTTTCCCCTGGGACAGCATATGGCTACACCTTC; cdr3_aa: CASSFSPGTAYGYTF
j_call: TRBJ1-2; clone_size: NA; v_call: TRBV6-5; d_call: NA; cdr3_nt: TGTGCCAGCAGTTACTTAGGGACTACGAATGGCTACACCTTC; cdr3_aa: CASSYLGTTNGYTF
j_call: TRBJ1-6; clone_size: NA; v_call: TRBV7-9; d_call: NA; cdr3_nt: TGTGCCAGCAGCTTAGAAACAGCTCGGAATTCACCCCTCCACTTT; cdr3_aa: CASSLETARNSPLHF
j_call: TRBJ1-2; clone_size: NA; v_call: TRBV4-3; d_call: NA; cdr3_nt: TGCGCCAGCAGCCAAGAAGGAGGGAGCTATGGCTACACCTTC; cdr3_aa: CASSQEGGSYGYTF
j_call: TRBJ1-3; clone_size: NA; v_call: TRBV5-1; d_call: TRBD1; cdr3_nt: TGCGCCAGCAGCTGGGGGGACAGTGGAAACACCATATATTTT; cdr3_aa: CASSWGDSGNTIYF
j_call: TRBJ2-3; clone_size: NA; v_call: TRBV7-2; d_call: TRBD1; cdr3_nt: TGTGCCAGCAGCCCTCAACAGGGGATAAGCACAGATACGCAGTATTTT; cdr3_aa: CASSPQQGISTDTQYF
j_call: TRBJ1-2; clone_size: NA; v_call: TRBV30; d_call: TRBD1; cdr3_nt: TGTGCCTGGAACCAGGACAGGTATCCCGACGGCTACACCTTC; cdr3_aa: CAWNQDRYPDGYTF
j_call: TRBJ2-1; clone_size: NA; v_call: TRBV4-1; d_call: TRBD2; cdr3_nt: TGCGCCAGCAGCCAAGACTCTAGCGGGAGTATAGGAAATGAGCAGTTCTTC; cdr3_aa: CASSQDSSGSIGNEQFF
j_call: TRBJ2-2; clone_size: NA; v_call: TRBV5-4; d_call: TRBD2; cdr3_nt: TGTGCCAGCAGCTTGCTGGCGGGAGGGCAAGGCACCGGGGAGCTGTTTTTT; cdr3_aa: CASSLLAGGQGTGELFF
j_call: TRBJ1-2; clone_size: few; v_call: TRBV19; d_call: TRBD1; cdr3_nt: TGTGCCAGTAGTACAACCGGGACAGGGGGCGCCCGTGGCTATGGCTACACCTTC; cdr3_aa: CASSTTGTGGARGYGYTF
j_call: TRBJ2-1; clone_size: NA; v_call: TRBV4-3; d_call: NA; cdr3_nt: TGCGCCAGCAGCCAAGACGCAGGCCGTAGTAACGTGCAGTTCTTC; cdr3_aa: CASSQDAGRSNVQFF
j_call: TRBJ2-3; clone_size: NA; v_call: TRBV7-2; d_call: TRBD2; cdr3_nt: TGTGCCAGCAGCTTAAGTCGGGTTAGCGGGATAACAGATACGCAGTATTTT; cdr3_aa: CASSLSRVSGITDTQYF
j_call: TRBJ2-2; clone_size: NA; v_call: TRBV6-2/TRBV6-3; d_call: TRBD1; cdr3_nt: TGTGCCAGCAGACCTACAGGGGGCGCGAACACCGGGGAGCTGTTTTTT; cdr3_aa: CASRPTGGANTGELFF
j_call: TRBJ2-1; clone_size: NA; v_call: TRBV29-1; d_call: TRBD1; cdr3_nt: TGCAGCGTTGAGACAGGGCTGTTTCCCCGCAATGAGCAGTTCTTC; cdr3_aa: CSVETGLFPRNEQFF
j_call: TRBJ2-3; clone_size: NA; v_call: TRBV6-5; d_call: NA; cdr3_nt: TGTGCCAGCATCTCTTCAGCAGATACGCAGTATTTT; cdr3_aa: CASISSADTQYF
j_call: TRBJ2-7; clone_size: NA; v_call: TRBV19; d_call: TRBD1; cdr3_nt: TGTGCCAGTAGCCGCCCCGGGACAGTATCCTACGAGCAGTACTTC; cdr3_aa: CASSRPGTVSYEQYF
j_call: TRBJ1-6; clone_size: NA; v_call: TRBV6-2/TRBV6-3; d_call: TRBD1; cdr3_nt: TGTGCCAGCAGTCGCAGGGGGTCCGGCTCACCCCTCCACTTT; cdr3_aa: CASSRRGSGSPLHF
j_call: TRBJ2-7; clone_size: few; v_call: TRBV6-2/TRBV6-3; d_call: NA; cdr3_nt: TGTGCCAGCAGTGCGTCAGGTTACAGCTCCTACGAGCAGTACTTC; cdr3_aa: CASSASGYSSYEQYF
j_call: TRBJ2-5; clone_size: NA; v_call: TRBV7-8; d_call: NA; cdr3_nt: TGTGCCAGCAGCCAGACACGAGAAGAGACCCAGTACTTC; cdr3_aa: CASSQTREETQYF
j_call: TRBJ1-2; clone_size: few; v_call: TRBV25-1; d_call: TRBD1; cdr3_nt: TGTGCCAGCAGTGAAGAAGGACAGGTTGGCGGCTACACCTTC; cdr3_aa: CASSEEGQVGGYTF
j_call: TRBJ1-4; clone_size: NA; v_call: TRBV5-1; d_call: NA; cdr3_nt: TGCGCCAGCAGTATACAGGGATTACTAGTTAATGAAAAACTGTTTTTT; cdr3_aa: CASSIQGLLVNEKLFF
j_call: TRBJ2-1; clone_size: NA; v_call: TRBV12-2; d_call: NA; cdr3_nt: TGTGCAAGTCGCTTAGCTCTTACCTCCACTAGCGGGGACGGCAATGAGCAGTTCTTC; cdr3_aa: CASRLALTSTSGDGNEQFF
j_call: TRBJ1-2; clone_size: NA; v_call: TRBV10-3; d_call: NA; cdr3_nt: TGTGCCATCAGTGGGGACACCTCTAACTATGGCTACACCTTC; cdr3_aa: CAISGDTSNYGYTF
j_call: TRBJ1-5; clone_size: once; v_call: TRBV18; d_call: TRBD1; cdr3_nt: TGTGCCAGCTCGCAGGGGGTTAGCAATCAGCCCCAGCATTTT; cdr3_aa: CASSQGVSNQPQHF
j_call: TRBJ2-7; clone_size: NA; v_call: TRBV7-9; d_call: NA; cdr3_nt: TGTGCCAGCAGCCGAGACACTGGCTACGAGCAGTACTTC; cdr3_aa: CASSRDTGYEQYF
j_call: TRBJ2-7; clone_size: NA; v_call: TRBV27; d_call: TRBD2; cdr3_nt: TGTGCCAGCAGGCTACTAGCGGAGTTCTCCTACGAGCAGTACTTC; cdr3_aa: CASRLLAEFSYEQYF
j_call: TRBJ2-5; clone_size: NA; v_call: TRBV5-4; d_call: TRBD2; cdr3_nt: TGTGCCAGCAGCCCAAGACTGGCGGGGGGGGAGACCCAGTACTTC; cdr3_aa: CASSPRLAGGETQYF
j_call: TRBJ2-7; clone_size: few; v_call: TRBV15; d_call: NA; cdr3_nt: TGTGCCACCAGCAGAGATCCTAAGATCTACGAGCAGTACTTC; cdr3_aa: CATSRDPKIYEQYF
j_call: TRBJ1-1; clone_size: few; v_call: TRBV20-1; d_call: NA; cdr3_nt: TGCAGTGCTAGTGTAGGGGACACTGAAGCTTTCTTT; cdr3_aa: CSASVGDTEAFF
j_call: TRBJ2-6; clone_size: NA; v_call: TRBV19; d_call: TRBD1; cdr3_nt: TGTGCCAGTAGGGGAACCCGCGGGACAGGGTTGTCTGGGGCCAACGTCCTGACTTTC; cdr3_aa: CASRGTRGTGLSGANVLTF
j_call: TRBJ2-3; clone_size: NA; v_call: TRBV7-9; d_call: TRBD2; cdr3_nt: TGTGCCAGCAGCTTAGCGCAGGGTAGCGGGAGGATAACAGATACGCAGTATTTT; cdr3_aa: CASSLAQGSGRITDTQYF
j_call: TRBJ2-3; clone_size: NA; v_call: TRBV24-1; d_call: NA; cdr3_nt: TGTGCCACCAGTGTGGCGGCAAGCACAGATACGCAGTATTTT; cdr3_aa: CATSVAASTDTQYF
j_call: TRBJ1-1; clone_size: NA; v_call: TRBV7-3; d_call: NA; cdr3_nt: TGTGCCAGCAGCGAGACAGTGAACACTGAAGCTTTCTTT; cdr3_aa: CASSETVNTEAFF
j_call: TRBJ2-5; clone_size: NA; v_call: TRBV9; d_call: TRBD1; cdr3_nt: TGTGCCAGCAGTCTGACAGGGGGCGCTGGGGAGACCCAGTACTTC; cdr3_aa: CASSLTGGAGETQYF
j_call: TRBJ2-7; clone_size: NA; v_call: TRBV5-4; d_call: NA; cdr3_nt: TGTGCCAGCAGCTCAAGACAGACGGTGGACGAGCAGTACTTC; cdr3_aa: CASSSRQTVDEQYF
j_call: TRBJ1-1; clone_size: NA; v_call: TRBV5-1; d_call: TRBD1; cdr3_nt: TGCGCCAGCAGCCCCTTTACAGGGGGCAACACTGAAGCTTTCTTT; cdr3_aa: CASSPFTGGNTEAFF
j_call: TRBJ1-2; clone_size: NA; v_call: TRBV6-6; d_call: TRBD1; cdr3_nt: TGTGCCAGCAGTTACACGGGACAGGGGGGCTATGGCTACACCTTC; cdr3_aa: CASSYTGQGGYGYTF
j_call: TRBJ1-1; clone_size: NA; v_call: TRBV18; d_call: NA; cdr3_nt: TGTGCCAGCTCACCATCCAGGGCGGACACTGAAGCTTTCTTT; cdr3_aa: CASSPSRADTEAFF
j_call: TRBJ2-3; clone_size: NA; v_call: TRBV15; d_call: TRBD1; cdr3_nt: TGTGCCACCAGCAGCCGGACAGGGACAGATACGCAGTATTTT; cdr3_aa: CATSSRTGTDTQYF
j_call: TRBJ1-6; clone_size: few; v_call: TRBV4-3; d_call: NA; cdr3_nt: TGCGCCAGCAGCCAAGAGGGGGGAATGGGTAATTCACCCCTCCACTTT; cdr3_aa: CASSQEGGMGNSPLHF
j_call: TRBJ2-2; clone_size: once; v_call: TRBV7-9; d_call: TRBD2; cdr3_nt: TGTGCCAGCAGCTTAGGCGGGAGTCGCGGGGAGCTGTTTTTT; cdr3_aa: CASSLGGSRGELFF
j_call: TRBJ2-7; clone_size: NA; v_call: TRBV2; d_call: TRBD2; cdr3_nt: TGTGCCACCAGGACTAGCGGGAGCTCAGGCGAGCAGTACTTC; cdr3_aa: CATRTSGSSGEQYF
j_call: TRBJ1-5; clone_size: few; v_call: TRBV10-3; d_call: NA; cdr3_nt: TGTGCCATCAGTGAGGAGTCAGGAAGCGGCCAGCCCCAGCATTTT; cdr3_aa: CAISEESGSGQPQHF